The source of this TCR beta chain is a study of PD-1 blockade in mismatch repair-deficient tumors. Clones were sequenced by immunoSEQ multiplex PCR, and TCRdb holds only the in-frame ones, with some missing. The profile shows more than 11,000 clones, less than 90% of them singletons. Notes on the study in general: After pembrolizumab, tumor-resident clones rose rapidly, then generally contracted before radiologic responses.

The sample's time point: approximately 10-day in vitro stimulation with candidate neoantigen peptide 4. Every patient had mismatch repair deficiency by PCR or immunohistochemistry. TCR sequencing covered a few patients who responded to pembrolizumab. An identically run culture lacking peptide was the fold-change baseline. This clone was seen a single time. Its matching antigen is unknown. Specimen: cells cultured in vitro, collected from a patient treated with pembrolizumab. This TCR derives from an adult with mismatch repair-deficient cancer.

The DNA for the CDR3 is TGTGCCAGCAGTTTATACCCGCCCCCGACCGCTGGCGGCATGAACACTGAAGCTTTCTTT. Translation gives CASSLYPPPTAGGMNTEAFF. This chain joins TRBV27 and TRBJ1-1; D is uncertain. The germline V and J ends were trimmed by 1 base and 0 bases, with 24 bases remaining between them. This CDR3 spans 20 amino acids. Germline V gives CDR1 MNHEY, CDR2 SMNVEV (reference sequence).